This T cell receptor beta chain is drawn from a study of OX40 agonist ivuxolimab in advanced cancers. The CDR3 contains 15 residues. CDR1 and CDR2 from the germline V gene are MDHEN and SYDVKM. The J segment lost 7 bases and the V segment lost 10 bases, leaving 17 bases of the junction unmatched. On this clone: The antigen remains undetermined.

Points from the study as a whole: Expanded clones belonging to CD8+ T cells outnumbered, on average, those of CD4+.

Assay: immunoSEQ multiplex PCR; the TCRdb copy retains only in-frame clones and omits some. The sample shows around 99,000 clones, 75% to 95% of them seen only once. The clonotype was recovered from an adult with an advanced solid tumor such as melanoma, head and neck, liver or kidney cancer. This rearrangement joins TRBV28 to TRBJ2-7; 9 bases match TRBD1. Here the sequenced sample was CD4+ or CD8+ T cells sorted from blood, taken in a trial of the OX40 agonist ivuxolimab. The CDR3 loop is CATIPGTGTTLEQYF. CDR3 sequence (DNA): TGTGCCACCATCCCCGGGACAGGGACGACACTAGAGCAGTACTTC.